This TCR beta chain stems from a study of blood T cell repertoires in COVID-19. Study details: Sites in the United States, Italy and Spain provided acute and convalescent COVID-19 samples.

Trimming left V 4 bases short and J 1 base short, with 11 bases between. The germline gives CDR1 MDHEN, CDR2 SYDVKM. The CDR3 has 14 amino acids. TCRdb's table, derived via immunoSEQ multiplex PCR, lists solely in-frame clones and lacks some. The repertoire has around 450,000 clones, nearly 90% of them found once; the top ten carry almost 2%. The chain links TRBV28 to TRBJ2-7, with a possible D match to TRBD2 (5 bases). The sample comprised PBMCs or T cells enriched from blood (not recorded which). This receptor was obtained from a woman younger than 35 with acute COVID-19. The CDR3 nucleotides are TGTGCCAGCAGTTCCGGGGAGTATTCCTACGAGCAGTACTTC. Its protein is CASSSGEYSYEQYF.